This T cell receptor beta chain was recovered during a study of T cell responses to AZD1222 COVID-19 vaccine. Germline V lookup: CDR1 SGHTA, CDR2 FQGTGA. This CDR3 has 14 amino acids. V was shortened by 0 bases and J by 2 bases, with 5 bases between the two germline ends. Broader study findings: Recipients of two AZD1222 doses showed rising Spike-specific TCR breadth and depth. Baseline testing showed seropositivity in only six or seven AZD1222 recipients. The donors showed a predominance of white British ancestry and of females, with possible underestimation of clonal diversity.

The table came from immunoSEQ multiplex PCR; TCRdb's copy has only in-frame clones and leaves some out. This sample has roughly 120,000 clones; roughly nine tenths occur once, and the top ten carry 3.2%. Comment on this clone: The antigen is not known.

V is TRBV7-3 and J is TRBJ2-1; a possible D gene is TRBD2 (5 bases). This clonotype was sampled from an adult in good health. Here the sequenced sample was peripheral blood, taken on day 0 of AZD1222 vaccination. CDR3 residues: CASSLTSAYNEQFF. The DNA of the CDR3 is TGTGCCAGCAGCTTAACTAGCGCCTACAATGAGCAGTTCTTC.